These 30 T cell receptor beta chains share one sample of origin, sequenced in a study of blood T cell repertoires in COVID-19. Profiling relied on immunoSEQ multiplex PCR, and the TCRdb table lists in-frame clones only, not all of them. The data contain about 220,000 clones, roughly four fifths of them singletons. Source material: PBMCs or T cells enriched from blood (not recorded which). The source is a woman between 55 and 75 years old who had recovered from COVID-19.

This clone came up a few times. V usage is TRBV14 and J usage is TRBJ1-5, with D perhaps matching TRBD1 (5 bases). CDR3 length equals 16 residues. Trimming took off 4 bases at V and 2 bases at J, with 15 bases between the two ends. Per germline, CDR1 SGHDN and CDR2 FVKESK. The CDR3 region is CASSLSGARGNQPQHF. In DNA form, the CDR3 reads TGTGCCAGCAGCCTGTCTGGGGCGCGTGGCAATCAGCCCCAGCATTTT.

The chain couples TRBV5-5 to TRBJ1-3, with D unresolved. The germline CDR1 and CDR2 sequences are SGHKS and YYEKEE (reference sequence). V was cut by 1 base and J by 4 bases, with 3 bases left in between. The CDR3 has 12 residues. The CDR3 loop reads CASSLPGNTIYF. The CDR3 DNA reads TGTGCCAGCAGCTTGCCGGGAAACACCATATATTTT.

V and J are TRBV6-4 and TRBJ1-4, with 11 positions matching TRBD1. The CDR3 is 17 amino acids. V gave up 6 bases and J gave up 5 bases; unmatched junction bases: 11. CDR1 and CDR2 (germline): MRHNA, SNTAGT. For the CDR3, the DNA is TGTGCCAGCAGCTACCATCCGGACAGGGGGCGGAATGAAAAACTGTTTTTT. Amino acid sequence: CASSYHPDRGRNEKLFF.

This clone was counted ten times or more. The chain combines TRBV7-8 with TRBJ1-6, with 8 bases aligning to TRBD1. This CDR3 is 16 amino acids long. With 0 bases clipped from V and 8 bases from J, the junction kept 6 bases outside the gene matches. Germline-derived CDR1 and CDR2 are SGHVS and FQNEAQ. The CDR3 loop is CASSLARTGSDSPLHF. The CDR3 nucleotides read TGTGCCAGCAGCTTAGCGAGGACAGGGTCGGATTCACCCCTCCACTTT.

V gene TRBV4-2 combines with J gene TRBJ1-3; D call uncertain. The germline gives CDR1 LGHNA, CDR2 YNFKEQ. V dropped 4 bases and J dropped 0 bases, with 10 bases sitting between them. This CDR3 contains 15 residues. As DNA, the CDR3 is TGTGCCAGCAGCCCCAGGCACCACTCTGGAAACACCATATATTTT. This gives the protein CASSPRHHSGNTIYF.

This chain uses TRBV2 with TRBJ1-2, with a tentative D call TRBD1 (6 bases). Looked up from germline, CDR1 is SNHLY and CDR2 is FYNNEI. V lost 4 bases, J lost 4 bases, and 10 bases lay in between. This CDR3 is built from 13 residues. The CDR3 loop reads CASSGGLGYGYTF. The CDR3 nucleotides read TGTGCCAGCAGTGGGGGGCTCGGCTATGGCTACACCTTC.

In DNA, the CDR3 is TGCGCCAGCAGCCGGGGACAGGACCGATACGAGCAGTACTTC. Amino acids: CASSRGQDRYEQYF. This sequence joins TRBV4-3 and TRBJ2-7, with 8 bases lining up with TRBD1. Germline CDR1 and CDR2: LGHNA and YSLEER. The junction had 6 bases not matched to a gene; V was cut back by 4 bases and J by 4 bases. CDR3 length equals 14 residues.

This rearrangement joins TRBV13 to TRBJ1-3; 8 nucleotides align to TRBD1. The germline gives CDR1 PRHDT, CDR2 FYEKMQ (reference sequence). Trimming took 3 bases from V and 2 from J; bases not matched to a gene: 6. The length of the CDR3 is 16 residues. CDR3 sequence (DNA): TGTGCCAGCAGCTTGGGGACAGGAGGTGCTGGAAACACCATATATTTT. It encodes CASSLGTGGAGNTIYF. The full variable domain, rest sourced from reference TRBV13 and TRBJ1-3, is AAGVIQSPRHLIKEKRETATLKCYPIPRHDTVYWYQQGPGQDPQFLISFYEKMQSDKGSIPDRFSAQQFSDYHSELNMSSLELGDSALYFCASSLGTGGAGNTIYFGEGSWLTVV.

This sequence joins TRBV19 and TRBJ2-3, with 7 bases matching TRBD1. The CDR3 has 15 residues. The J segment lost 7 bases and the V segment lost 6 bases, leaving 13 bases of the junction unmatched. Germline assignment: CDR1 LNHDA and CDR2 SQIVND (reference sequence). CDR3 nucleotide sequence: TGTGCCAGTAGCCGAGGGACAGAGGGCGTCAATACGCAGTATTTT. Its protein product is CASSRGTEGVNTQYF. The variable domain in full, completed from reference TRBV19 and TRBJ2-3, reads DGGITQSPKYLFRKEGQNVTLSCEQNLNHDAMYWYRQDPGQGLRLIYYSQIVNDFQKGDIAEGYSVSREKKESFPLTVTSAQKNPTAFYLCASSRGTEGVNTQYFGPGTRLTVL.

This clone has a handful of counts. The genes are TRBV5-1 and TRBJ2-1; 7 nucleotides match TRBD1. Trimming removed 0 bases from V and 9 bases from J; junction bases left unmatched: 18. The CDR3 has 18 residues. Per the germline V gene, CDR1 is SGHRS and CDR2 is YFSETQ. The CDR3 DNA sequence: TGCGCCAGCAGCTTGGGAGGGCGAACGAGGACAGGAAGCGGTGAGCAGTTCTTC. Protein: CASSLGGRTRTGSGEQFF.

This clone was detected once. The chain employs TRBV7-2 and TRBJ1-2; 11 nucleotides agree with TRBD1. The CDR3 spans 15 residues. CDR1 is SGHTA, CDR2 FQGNSA, per germline. The trim removed 5 bases at V and 3 bases at J, leaving 5 bases unmatched. This chain's CDR3 is CASSPRTGGDYGYTF. The CDR3 region has the DNA TGTGCCAGCAGCCCTCGGACAGGGGGCGACTATGGCTACACCTTC. The full variable domain, with the rest looked up from reference TRBV7-2 and TRBJ1-2, is GAGVSQSPSNKVTEKGKDVELRCDPISGHTALYWYRQSLGQGLEFLIYFQGNSAPDKSGLPSDRFSAERTGGSVSTLTIQRTQQEDSAVYLCASSPRTGGDYGYTFGSGTRLTVV.

This chain uses TRBV19 with TRBJ2-2; possibly TRBD1 for D (6 bases). This CDR3 has 13 amino acids. CDR1 LNHDA and CDR2 SQIVND come from the germline V gene (reference sequence). The V and J ends lost 8 bases and 3 bases respectively, with 10 bases between them. The CDR3 protein is CASSDRYTGELFF. The CDR3 DNA reads TGTGCCAGTTCGGACAGATACACCGGGGAGCTGTTTTTT.

The rearrangement joins TRBV19 to TRBJ1-6, with D hard to call. The CDR3 has 16 residues. Trimming shortened V by 1 base and J by 0 bases, and 7 bases separated the two germline ends. Germline-derived CDR1 and CDR2 are LNHDA and SQIVND (reference sequence). The CDR3, as DNA: TGTGCCAGTAGTATAGCCGGGAGCTCCTATAATTCACCCCTCCACTTT. This codes for CASSIAGSSYNSPLHF. The variable domain in full, completed from reference TRBV19 and TRBJ1-6, reads DGGITQSPKYLFRKEGQNVTLSCEQNLNHDAMYWYRQDPGQGLRLIYYSQIVNDFQKGDIAEGYSVSREKKESFPLTVTSAQKNPTAFYLCASSIAGSSYNSPLHFGNGTRLTVT.

The genes are TRBV27 and TRBJ2-1; TRBD2 agrees at 10 bases. Germline CDR1 and CDR2: MNHEY and SMNVEV (reference sequence). The J segment lost 4 bases and the V segment lost 5 bases, leaving 2 bases of the junction unmatched. The CDR3 spans 14 residues. The CDR3 DNA follows: TGTGCCAGCAGTCCTAGCGGGGGTTACAATGAGCAGTTCTTC. Its translation: CASSPSGGYNEQFF.

Comment on this clone: At one boundary the junction diverges from the germline segment, which might be a read error. This chain connects TRBV6-2 or TRBV6-3 to TRBJ1-5; D is possibly TRBD1 (5 bases). The CDR3 loop spans 12 amino acids. Germline-derived CDR1 and CDR2 are MNHEY and SVGEGT. In nucleotides, the CDR3 is TGCGCCAGCAGCCCGACAGTGAGGCCCCAGCATTTT. Its translation is CASSPTVRPQHF.

This chain connects TRBV4-2 to TRBJ1-4; 7 nucleotides match TRBD1. Per the germline V gene, CDR1 is LGHNA and CDR2 is YNFKEQ. This CDR3 region has 16 residues. Unmatched junction bases numbered 13, after V lost 4 bases and J lost 8 bases. CDR3 amino acids: CASSRTTGVDGEKLFF. The CDR3 DNA reads as TGTGCCAGCAGCCGTACCACAGGGGTAGATGGGGAAAAACTGTTTTTT.

V usage is TRBV5-1 and J usage is TRBJ1-1; D ambiguous. V gave up 3 bases and J gave up 5 bases, with 14 bases separating them. Germline V gene lookup returns CDR1 SGHRS and CDR2 YFSETQ. This CDR3 contains 14 residues. This CDR3 reads CASSSLRVETEAFF. The CDR3 DNA follows: TGCGCCAGCAGCTCGCTGAGGGTGGAAACTGAAGCTTTCTTT.

This clone was observed a few times. The V and J genes are TRBV6-5 and TRBJ1-2; the D gene is possibly TRBD1 (6 bases). The CDR3 contains 15 residues. CDR1 and CDR2 from the germline V gene are MNHEY and SVGAGI. Trimming removed 4 bases from V and 4 bases from J, with 16 bases in between. The DNA of the CDR3 is TGTGCCAGCAGTTCACCAAGGACAGATGGCTATGGCTACACCTTC. It yields the protein CASSSPRTDGYGYTF.

V and J are TRBV29-1 and TRBJ2-5, with 9 bases fitting TRBD1. The CDR3 extends over 13 amino acids. V lost 7 bases to trimming and J lost 1 base; unmatched junction nucleotides: 4. Germline-derived CDR1 and CDR2 are SQVTM and ANQGSEA. This CDR3 is CSAGQGFQETQYF. Here the CDR3 DNA reads TGCAGCGCCGGACAGGGGTTCCAAGAGACCCAGTACTTC.

V usage is TRBV19 and J usage is TRBJ1-5; D is unclear. This CDR3 is 14 amino acids long. CDR1 LNHDA and CDR2 SQIVND come from the germline V gene (reference sequence). The V end lost 0 bases, the J end lost 9 bases, and 12 bases lay between the germline ends. The CDR3 DNA sequence: TGTGCCAGTAGTATAGACGGCGGGCCACGGCCCCAGCATTTT. Translated, it gives CASSIDGGPRPQHF.

The sample holds a few counts of this clone. The rearrangement uses TRBV29-1 and TRBJ1-1, with TRBD1 matching over 7 bases. The J segment lost 1 base and the V segment lost 7 bases, leaving 6 bases of the junction unmatched. This CDR3 has 13 residues. Germline CDR1 is SQVTM and CDR2 is ANQGSEA. The CDR3: CSGKGAANTEAFF. The DNA of the CDR3 is TGCAGCGGGAAGGGGGCAGCGAACACTGAAGCTTTCTTT.

V is TRBV2 and J is TRBJ2-7; 11 bases are shared with TRBD2. The CDR3 is 15 amino acids. Trimming cost V 6 bases and J 4 bases; bases outside gene matches: 8. The V gene's germline CDR1 is SNHLY and CDR2 FYNNEI. CDR3 sequence (DNA): TGTGCCAGCAGCGTGACTAGCGGGGCTGGGTACGAGCAGTACTTC. Its translation is CASSVTSGAGYEQYF.

The chain carries TRBV14 and TRBJ2-5, with no clear D. CDR1 SGHDN and CDR2 FVKESK come from the germline V gene. V lost 1 base and J lost 3, with 9 bases in between. This CDR3 has 14 amino acids. CDR3 DNA sequence: TGTGCCAGCAGCCAAGCGCGGTTAAAAGAGACCCAGTACTTC. Protein product: CASSQARLKETQYF.

This clone was seen a few times. The J gene is TRBJ2-3, the V gene TRBV6-2 or TRBV6-3; D call uncertain. The germline CDR1 and CDR2 sequences are MNHEY and SVGEGT. V was shortened by 5 bases and J by 0 bases, with 12 bases between the two germline ends. This CDR3 is built from 15 residues. CDR3 coding DNA: TGTGCCAGCAGTGCTTACAGAGATAGCACAGATACGCAGTATTTT. It is translated as CASSAYRDSTDTQYF.

The rearrangement links TRBV19 to TRBJ1-2; 9 positions match TRBD1. The CDR3 runs 14 residues. V lost 4 bases to trimming and J lost 2 bases; unmatched junction nucleotides: 2. Germline V gene sequence: CDR1 LNHDA, CDR2 SQIVND (reference sequence). The CDR3 is CASSRDRENYGYTF. In DNA form, the CDR3 reads TGTGCCAGTAGTAGGGACAGGGAAAACTATGGCTACACCTTC.

In DNA, the CDR3 is TGTGCTAGTGGTTTGGTCAGCACAGGGTATGGCCCTCACTATGGCTACACCTTC. Translating gives CASGLVSTGYGPHYGYTF. The rearrangement joins TRBV12-5 to TRBJ1-2; possibly TRBD1 for D (6 bases). Trimming cost V 0 bases and J 3 bases, with 20 bases left between them. CDR1 and CDR2 from the germline V gene are LGHNT and FRNRAP. CDR3 length: 18 amino acids.

This chain joins TRBV6-5 and TRBJ1-1, with a weak D call TRBD1 (5 bases). The CDR3 totals 13 residues. Trimming removed 0 bases from V and 10 bases from J, with 12 bases in between. Per germline, CDR1 MNHEY and CDR2 SVGAGI. CDR3 nucleotides: TGTGCCAGCAGTTACTCTCAGGGAATGCTAGCTTTCTTT. Its protein is CASSYSQGMLAFF.

The chain has TRBV12-3 or TRBV12-4 and TRBJ1-5; D unresolved. The CDR3 has 12 amino acids. Trimming stripped 3 bases from V and 9 bases from J, with 9 bases between. CDR3 amino acids: CASSFQALPQHF. CDR3 coding DNA: TGTGCCAGCAGTTTTCAGGCTCTGCCCCAGCATTTT.

A single count supports this clone. The V and J genes are TRBV11-2 and TRBJ2-3, with 11 bases fitting TRBD2. The CDR3 loop spans 15 amino acids. With V trimmed by 5 bases and J by 3 bases, 4 bases remained unmatched. Looked up from germline, CDR1 is SGHAT and CDR2 is FQNNGV. The chain's CDR3 is CASSPGLAGTDTQYF. CDR3 nucleotides: TGTGCCAGCAGCCCAGGACTAGCGGGTACAGATACGCAGTATTTT.

The gene calls are TRBV5-4 and TRBJ2-7; TRBD2 is a possible D gene (5 bases). This CDR3 region has 14 residues. V lost 5 bases and J 0 bases, leaving 12 bases between the germline ends. CDR1 is SGHNT, CDR2 YYREEE, per germline (reference sequence). The CDR3 bases are TGTGCCAGCAGGACTGCTAGCAGCTCCTACGAGCAGTACTTC. Encoded protein: CASRTASSSYEQYF.